This TCR beta chain was identified during a study of T cells in Graves' hyperthyroidism and ophthalmopathy. RNA transcripts yielded amplified TCR beta CDR3 regions. The HTBI primer set drove a first-round RT-PCR of the TCR CDR3. TCRdb analysed the multiplex PCR reads with MiXCR anew, one entry per CDR3 protein. The profile shows around 600,000 distinct CDR3 sequences, 14% of them singletons. This clonotype was recorded at least ten times. V shed 6 bases, J shed 5 bases, and the junction held 6 bases outside the gene matches. This CDR3 comprises 13 residues. The germline gives CDR1 SGHTA, CDR2 FQGNSA. V is TRBV7-2 and J is TRBJ2-5, with 7 bases identical to TRBD1. The TCR comes from a woman aged 18 to 35 with Graves' ophthalmopathy. Sequencing input: blood. In DNA, the CDR3 is TGTGCCAGCAGGTACAGGGGTTCGGAGACCCAGTACTTC. It yields the protein CASRYRGSETQYF.